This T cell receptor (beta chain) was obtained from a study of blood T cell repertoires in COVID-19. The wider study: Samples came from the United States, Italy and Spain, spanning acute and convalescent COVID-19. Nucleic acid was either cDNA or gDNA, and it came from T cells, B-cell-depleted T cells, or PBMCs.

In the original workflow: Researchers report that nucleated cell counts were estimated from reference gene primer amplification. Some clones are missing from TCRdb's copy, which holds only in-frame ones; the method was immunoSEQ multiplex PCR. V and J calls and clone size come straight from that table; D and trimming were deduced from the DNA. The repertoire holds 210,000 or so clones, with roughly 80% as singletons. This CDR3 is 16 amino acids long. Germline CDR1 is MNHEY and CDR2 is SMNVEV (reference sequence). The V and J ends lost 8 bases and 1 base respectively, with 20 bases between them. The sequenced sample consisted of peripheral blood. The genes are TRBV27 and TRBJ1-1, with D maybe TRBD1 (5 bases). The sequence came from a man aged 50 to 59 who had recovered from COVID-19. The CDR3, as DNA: TGTGCCAGCCGTAAGGTATCAGGACAATGGAACACTGAAGCTTTCTTT. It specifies CASRKVSGQWNTEAFF.